These 20 T cell receptor beta chains were sequenced from one sample in a study of T-cell memory formation after mild COVID-19. TCRdb re-derived calls from the 5' RACE reads in MiXCR, one entry per CDR3 protein. This sample carries tens of thousands of distinct CDR3 sequences, 7% to 9.5% of them seen once, and the ten largest clones take under 30%. Specimen: PBMCs or a T cell subset sorted from them (not recorded which). All receptors come from a young man who had mild COVID-19 (a few samples of this study predate the infection). Cell type and time point are not known.

This clonotype has at least ten counts. The chain combines TRBV4-2 with TRBJ2-3; TRBD2 matches 13 bases. Germline V gene sequence: CDR1 LGHNA, CDR2 YNFKEQ. V trimming: 1 base; J trimming: 3 bases; junction bases outside the gene matches: 1. This CDR3 is 16 amino acids long. The DNA of the CDR3 is TGTGCCAGCAGCCAAGGGACTAGCGGGGGAACAGATACGCAGTATTTT. This translates into CASSQGTSGGTDTQYF.

At least ten counts were recorded for this clonotype. This CDR3 reads CSARAGTLHEQYF. CDR3 in DNA: TGCAGTGCTAGAGCCGGGACTCTCCACGAGCAGTACTTC. V gene TRBV20-1 combines with J gene TRBJ2-7; D might be TRBD2 (6 bases). Trimming took off 1 base at V and 5 bases at J, with 12 bases between the two ends. This CDR3 has 13 residues. CDR1 is DFQATT and CDR2 is SNEGSKA in the germline V gene (reference sequence).

This clonotype was counted at least ten times. The J gene is TRBJ2-1, the V gene TRBV5-1; perhaps TRBD1 as D (5 bases). The germline V gene encodes CDR1 SGHRS and CDR2 YFSETQ. Trimming took off 2 bases at V and 4 bases at J, with 7 bases between the two ends. The CDR3 has 13 residues. The CDR3 DNA reads as TGCGCCAGCAGCTTATACAGGTACAATGAGCAGTTCTTC. It is translated as CASSLYRYNEQFF.

There are many counts of this clonotype. This rearrangement joins TRBV12-3 or TRBV12-4 to TRBJ2-6, with D unclear. V was trimmed by 3 bases and J by 1 base, leaving 4 bases between them. The CDR3 is 14 amino acids. CDR3 protein: CASSFESGANVLTF. The DNA for the CDR3 is TGTGCCAGCAGTTTCGAATCTGGGGCCAACGTCCTGACTTTC.

Many counts were recorded for this clonotype. V gene TRBV27 combines with J gene TRBJ2-6; a possible D gene is TRBD2 (5 bases). The germline V gene has CDR1 MNHEY and CDR2 SMNVEV (reference sequence). Trimming shortened V by 5 bases and J by 2 bases, and 10 bases separated the two germline ends. There are 15 residues in the CDR3. For the CDR3, the DNA is TGTGCCAGCAGTGCCCAGAGGGCTGGGGCCAACGTCCTGACTTTC. The encoded protein is CASSAQRAGANVLTF.

This clonotype has ten or more counts. The chain joins TRBV7-2 to TRBJ2-1, with D perhaps TRBD1 (6 bases). The CDR3 runs to 14 residues. V gave up 1 base and J gave up 8 bases, with 12 bases separating them. Germline-derived CDR1 and CDR2 are SGHTA and FQGNSA. As DNA, the CDR3 is TGTGCCAGCAGCTTAGTACAGGGTTGGGATGAGCAGTTCTTC. Translating it yields CASSLVQGWDEQFF.

The chain has TRBV7-2 and TRBJ1-3; D might be TRBD1 (6 bases). The germline V gene encodes CDR1 SGHTA and CDR2 FQGNSA. Between the trimmed V and J ends, which lost 1 base and 4 bases, there was a span of 17 bases. The CDR3 runs to 17 residues. The CDR3 coding sequence is TGTGCCAGCAGCTTAGTCGTCGGAGGGGGGCAAGGAAACACCATATATTTT. Protein sequence: CASSLVVGGGQGNTIYF.

This clonotype has ten or more counts. J is TRBJ1-4 and V is TRBV7-2; TRBD1 agrees at 9 bases. Trimming cost V 4 bases and J 15 bases; bases outside gene matches: 12. CDR1 is SGHTA, CDR2 FQGNSA, per germline. The CDR3 has 14 residues. CDR3 loop: CASSSSPGTGSVFF. In DNA, the CDR3 is TGTGCCAGCAGCTCCAGTCCCGGGACAGGGTCGGTGTTTTTT.

The gene calls are TRBV15 and TRBJ2-7, with TRBD1 identical over 9 bases. Germline loops: CDR1 LNHNV, CDR2 YYDKDF (reference sequence). CDR3 size: 13 residues. CDR3 sequence reads: CATSRDLGDRVVV. CDR3 bases: TGTGCCACCAGCAGAGATCTGGGGGACAGGGTGGTCGTC.

This clonotype was seen ten or more times. The rearrangement uses TRBV6-5 and TRBJ1-1, with 8 bases identical to TRBD1. The CDR3 runs to 16 residues. The germline gives CDR1 MNHEY, CDR2 SVGAGI. V lost 2 bases, J lost 0 bases, and 5 bases stayed unmatched. In nucleotides, the CDR3 is TGTGCCAGCAGTTACCTCCGACAGGGGATGAACACTGAAGCTTTCTTT. Protein sequence: CASSYLRQGMNTEAFF.

This clonotype was detected ten times or more. This chain connects TRBV7-9 to TRBJ2-1, with TRBD2 identical over 11 bases. V trimming: 5 bases; J trimming: 4 bases; junction bases outside the gene matches: 4. The CDR3 sequence is 15 residues long. Per the germline V gene, CDR1 is SEHNR and CDR2 is FQNEAQ (reference sequence). In nucleotides, the CDR3 is TGTGCCAGCAGCCCTGGACTAGCGGGTTACAATGAGCAGTTCTTC. Its translation is CASSPGLAGYNEQFF. Full variable domain (missing parts from reference TRBV7-9 and TRBJ2-1): DTGVSQNPRHKITKRGQNVTFRCDPISEHNRLYWYRQTLGQGPEFLTYFQNEAQLEKSRLLSDRFSAERPKGSFSTLEIQRTEQGDSAMYLCASSPGLAGYNEQFFGPGTRLTVL.

This chain links TRBV19 with TRBJ2-3, with D tentatively TRBD1 or TRBD2 (5 bases each). The V end was cut by 8 bases, the J end by 2 bases, with 17 bases between. Germline V gene lookup returns CDR1 LNHDA and CDR2 SQIVND (reference sequence). This CDR3 has 15 amino acids. The CDR3 DNA follows: TGTGCCAGTGACGACCGAGGGGCCGACACAGATACGCAGTATTTT. It codes for CASDDRGADTDTQYF.

This clonotype turned up a few times. V gene TRBV11-2 combines with J gene TRBJ1-1; D may be TRBD1 (6 bases). With 0 bases removed from V and 7 bases from J, the gap between germline ends came to 9 bases. The V gene's germline CDR1 is SGHAT and CDR2 FQNNGV. The CDR3 sequence is 13 residues long. CDR3 bases: TGTGCCAGCAGCTTAGAGGGGGGCAGTGAAGCTTTCTTT. Its translation: CASSLEGGSEAFF. The whole variable domain, remainder taken from reference TRBV11-2 and TRBJ1-1, is EAGVAQSPRYKIIEKRQSVAFWCNPISGHATLYWYQQILGQGPKLLIQFQNNGVVDDSQLPKDRFSAERLKGVDSTLKIQPAKLEDSAVYLCASSLEGGSEAFFGQGTRLTVV.

This clonotype was counted many times. This sequence joins TRBV29-1 and TRBJ1-1; D uncertain. The CDR3 is 12 residues long. The germline V and J ends were trimmed by 5 bases and 8 bases, with 15 bases remaining between them. Germline values: CDR1 SQVTM, CDR2 ANQGSEA. CDR3 DNA: TGCAGCGTTTGTTCCCAAACCCCCGAAGCTTTCTTT. This codes for CSVCSQTPEAFF.

This clonotype was counted many times. The rearrangement uses TRBV20-1 and TRBJ1-4, with a possible D match to TRBD1 (6 bases). Germline CDR1 is DFQATT and CDR2 is SNEGSKA (reference sequence). Trimming removed 0 bases from V and 8 bases from J, with 13 bases in between. CDR3 length equals 14 residues. The CDR3 nucleotides read TGCAGTGCTAGAGATCTCAGGGGCGGAGAAAAACTGTTTTTT. As protein: CSARDLRGGEKLFF.

The CDR3 here is CASTEKAGGPHEQYF. CDR3 DNA sequence: TGTGCCAGCACGGAGAAAGCGGGAGGGCCTCACGAGCAGTACTTC. The rearrangement links TRBV18 to TRBJ2-7; 10 bases fit TRBD2. The germline gives CDR1 KGHSH, CDR2 LQKENI. V lost 8 bases and J lost 5; bases outside the gene matches: 12. This CDR3 region has 15 residues.

This clonotype showed up just a few times. The rearrangement links TRBV2 to TRBJ1-6; the D gene is possibly TRBD1 (6 bases). Germline CDR1 SNHLY, CDR2 FYNNEI. The V end was cut by 4 bases, the J end by 12 bases, with 16 bases between. The CDR3 spans 14 residues. CDR3 amino acids: CASSGFGGWRPLHF. The CDR3 DNA sequence: TGTGCCAGCAGTGGATTTGGGGGCTGGCGACCCCTCCACTTT.

J is TRBJ2-7 and V is TRBV20-1; the D gene is possibly TRBD2 (6 bases). Germline V gene sequence: CDR1 DFQATT, CDR2 SNEGSKA (reference sequence). The V and J ends lost 4 bases and 6 bases respectively, with 19 bases between them. The CDR3 extends over 14 amino acids. CDR3 nucleotides: TGCAGTGCTATTTCGCGGGGTTCCTCTGGCGAGCAGTACTTC. It translates to CSAISRGSSGEQYF.

The chain couples TRBV6-1 to TRBJ1-3, with a weak D call TRBD1 (5 bases). Trimming took 3 bases from V and 5 from J, leaving 17 bases between them. CDR3 size: 16 residues. Per the germline V gene, CDR1 is MNHNS and CDR2 is SASEGT. The CDR3 here is CASSESRGEFRNTIYF. In DNA form, the CDR3 reads TGTGCCAGCAGTGAGTCTCGAGGGGAATTCAGAAACACCATATATTTT.

This clonotype has at least ten counts. The chain employs TRBV5-1 and TRBJ2-5; no definite D call. This CDR3 has 14 residues. V was trimmed by 2 bases and J by 5 bases, leaving 13 bases between them. From germline, CDR1 is SGHRS and CDR2 YFSETQ. CDR3 protein: CASSLTSVEETQYF. The CDR3 DNA reads TGCGCCAGCAGCTTAACCTCAGTGGAGGAGACCCAGTACTTC.